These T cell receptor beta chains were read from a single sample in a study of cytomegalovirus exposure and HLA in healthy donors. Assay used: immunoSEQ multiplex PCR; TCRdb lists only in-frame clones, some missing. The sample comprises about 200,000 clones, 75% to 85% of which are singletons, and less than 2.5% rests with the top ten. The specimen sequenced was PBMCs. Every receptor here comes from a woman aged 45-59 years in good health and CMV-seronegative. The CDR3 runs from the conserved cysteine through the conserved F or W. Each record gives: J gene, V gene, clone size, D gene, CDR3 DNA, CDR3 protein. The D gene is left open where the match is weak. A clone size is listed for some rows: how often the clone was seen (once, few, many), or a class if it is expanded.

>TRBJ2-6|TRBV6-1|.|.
TGTGCCAGCAGTACAGGGTCCGCCGGGGCCAACGTCCTGACTTTC
CASSTGSAGANVLTF
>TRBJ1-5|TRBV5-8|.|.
TGTGCCAGCAGCCAATTCAATCAGCCCCAGCATTTT
CASSQFNQPQHF
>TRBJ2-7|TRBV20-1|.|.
TGCAGTGCTAGAGCGGACTCCCAGCAGTACTTC
CSARADSQQYF
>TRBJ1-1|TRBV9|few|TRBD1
TGTGCCAGCAGTGACGCGGGACAGGGGTACCCTGAAGCTTTCTTT
CASSDAGQGYPEAFF
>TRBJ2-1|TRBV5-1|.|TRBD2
TGCGCCAGCAGCTTTAGCGGGAGTTACAATGAGCAGTTCTTC
CASSFSGSYNEQFF
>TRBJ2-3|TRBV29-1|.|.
TGCAGCGTTGCAACAGGGTTAGGGGATACGCAGTATTTT
CSVATGLGDTQYF
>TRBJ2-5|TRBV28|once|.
TGTGCCAGCAGTTATCTAGCGCCGGAGACCCAGTACTTC
CASSYLAPETQYF
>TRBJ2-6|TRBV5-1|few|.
TGCGCCAGCCGACTCTTCGGGGGAGTTGGGGCCAACGTCCTGACTTTC
CASRLFGGVGANVLTF
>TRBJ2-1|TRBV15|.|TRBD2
TGTGCCACCAGCAGAGATTTTGTCCGACTAGCGGGAAGGGAGGGGGGTTACAATGAGCAGTTCTTC
CATSRDFVRLAGREGGYNEQFF
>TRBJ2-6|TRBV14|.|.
TGTGCCAGCAGCCAAGAGGAAGCAGGGAACTCTGGGGCCAACGTCCTGACTTTC
CASSQEEAGNSGANVLTF
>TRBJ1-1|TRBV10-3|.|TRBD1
TGTGCCATCAGTGAGGTGACAGGGGGAACTGAAGCTTTCTTT
CAISEVTGGTEAFF
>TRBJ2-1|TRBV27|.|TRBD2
TGTGCCAGCAGACGCGGGGGGGGTGAAAGGTCCTACAATGAGCAGTTCTTC
CASRRGGGERSYNEQFF
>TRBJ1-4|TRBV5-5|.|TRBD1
TGTGCCAGCAGCTCACAGGGGGCGAAAACTAATGAAAAACTGTTTTTT
CASSSQGAKTNEKLFF
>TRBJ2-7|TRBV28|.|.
TGTGCCAGCAGTTTAGAGGGCCGAGCCAACTACGAGCAGTACTTC
CASSLEGRANYEQYF
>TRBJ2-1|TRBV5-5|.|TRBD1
TGTGCCAGCAGCTTGGGACAGGGGTACAATGAGCAGTTCTTC
CASSLGQGYNEQFF
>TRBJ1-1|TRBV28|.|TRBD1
TGTGCCAGCAGTTTAGGGGGGACAGGGGACACTGAAGCTTTCTTT
CASSLGGTGDTEAFF
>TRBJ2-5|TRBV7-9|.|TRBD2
TGTGCCAGCAGCCGGTGGGGAGGGGCGTTTGAGACCCAGTACTTC
CASSRWGGAFETQYF
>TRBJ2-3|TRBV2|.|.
TGTGCCAGCAGTGAAGGAAGCGGTACAGATACGCAGTATTTT
CASSEGSGTDTQYF
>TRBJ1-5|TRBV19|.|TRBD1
TGTGCCAGTCGGGACAGGGTTTTTCAGCCCCAGCATTTT
CASRDRVFQPQHF
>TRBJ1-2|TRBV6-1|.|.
TGTGCCAGCAGTGACATGGGGGGACCCTATGGCTACACCTTC
CASSDMGGPYGYTF
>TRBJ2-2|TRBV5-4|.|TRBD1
TGTGCCAGCAGCTTGGGGGACAGGGGTACCGGGGAGCTGTTTTTT
CASSLGDRGTGELFF
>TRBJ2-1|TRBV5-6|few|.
TGTGCCAGCAGTTCACCGGGTCCCCTAAGCTCCTACAATGAGCAGTTCTTC
CASSSPGPLSSYNEQFF
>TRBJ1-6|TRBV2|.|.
TGTGCCAGCACTACGGCCCATCCGGGAAATTCACCCCTCCACTTT
CASTTAHPGNSPLHF
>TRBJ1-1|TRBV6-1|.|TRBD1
TGTGCCAGCAGTTCCACCGGGACAGCCAACACTGAAGCTTTCTTT
CASSSTGTANTEAFF
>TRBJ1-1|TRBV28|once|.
TGTGCCAGCAGTTTAATTTTACGGGGCACTGAAGCTTTCTTT
CASSLILRGTEAFF
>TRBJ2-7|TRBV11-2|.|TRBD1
TGTGCCAGCAGCTTAGAGTGGGGGACAGACTCCTACGAGCAGTACTTC
CASSLEWGTDSYEQYF
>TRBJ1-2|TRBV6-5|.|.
TGTGCCAGCAGTTACCGTCGGGGACTGGCTGGCTACACCTTC
CASSYRRGLAGYTF
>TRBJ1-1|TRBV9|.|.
TGTGCCAGCAGCGATACAGGGAGAAAGATGAACACTGAAGCTTTCTTT
CASSDTGRKMNTEAFF
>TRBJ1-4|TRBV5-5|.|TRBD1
TGTGCCAGCAGCTTGGTGGGACAGGGCGATGAAAAACTGTTTTTT
CASSLVGQGDEKLFF
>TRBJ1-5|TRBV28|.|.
TGTGCCAGCAGTGGGCTGACAGTGTATAGCAATCAGCCCCAGCATTTT
CASSGLTVYSNQPQHF
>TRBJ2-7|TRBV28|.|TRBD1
TGTGCCAGCAGTTTATTCCGGGACAGCTCCTACGAGCAGTACTTC
CASSLFRDSSYEQYF
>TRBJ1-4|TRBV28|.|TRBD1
TGTGCCAGCAGTTTAAACTTCGGGACAGGAGCCATGAAAAGACTGTTTTTT
CASSLNFGTGAMKRLFF
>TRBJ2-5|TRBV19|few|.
TGTGCCAGTAGTATCGTAAGCCGAGGAGAGACCCAGTACTTC
CASSIVSRGETQYF